Listed below are T cell receptor beta chains from one sample, sequenced in a study of STAT3 mutations in large granular lymphocyte leukemia. Sequencing used immunoSEQ multiplex PCR; TCRdb keeps in-frame clones, though not all of them. The sample holds about 19,000 clones, about nine tenths seen once. Source material: peripheral blood mononuclear cells. The receptors here all came from a man in his 60s with T-cell large granular lymphocyte leukemia. Some clones in this sample may be carry-over from other donors' samples. CDR3s include the opening cysteine and the closing phenylalanine or tryptophan. Each record gives: clone size, D gene, CDR3 length, J gene, V gene, CDR3 DNA, CDR3 protein. The D gene is left open where the match is weak. Not every row has a clone size; where given, it reads once, few, many or a size class.

abundance: NA; d_gene: NA; len: 14; j_gene: TRBJ1-2; v_gene: TRBV5-6; CDR3nt: TGTGCCAGCAGCTTGGTCGGGACACAAGGGGGCTACACCTTC; CDR3aa: CASSLVGTQGGYTF
abundance: once; d_gene: TRBD2; len: 15; j_gene: TRBJ2-1; v_gene: TRBV12-5; CDR3nt: TGTGCTAGTGGTTTGCCGAGCGGGGGAAGACGTGAGCAGTTCTTC; CDR3aa: CASGLPSGGRREQFF
abundance: once; d_gene: NA; len: 12; j_gene: TRBJ2-7; v_gene: TRBV28; CDR3nt: TGTGCCAGCAGAACAGGGCCCCACGAGCAGTACTTC; CDR3aa: CASRTGPHEQYF
abundance: medium-sized; d_gene: TRBD1; len: 16; j_gene: TRBJ1-6; v_gene: TRBV5-1; CDR3nt: TGCGCCAGCAGCCCACAGGGGAGCTCCTATAATTCACCCCTCCACTTT; CDR3aa: CASSPQGSSYNSPLHF
abundance: once; d_gene: NA; len: 11; j_gene: TRBJ2-7; v_gene: TRBV6-1; CDR3nt: TGTGCCGTACAGCGGAACTACGAGCAGTACTTC; CDR3aa: CAVQRNYEQYF
abundance: NA; d_gene: NA; len: 16; j_gene: TRBJ1-1; v_gene: TRBV28; CDR3nt: TGTGCCAGCAGTTTAGGCGGGGCTATATCGAACACTGAAGCTTTCTTT; CDR3aa: CASSLGGAISNTEAFF
abundance: few; d_gene: NA; len: 11; j_gene: TRBJ2-5; v_gene: TRBV30; CDR3nt: TGTGCCTGGAGGAATGGGGAGACCCAGTACTTC; CDR3aa: CAWRNGETQYF
abundance: once; d_gene: NA; len: 15; j_gene: TRBJ2-5; v_gene: TRBV7-2; CDR3nt: TGTGCCAGCAGCTTAAACAAGGGGAGAGGGGAGACCCAGTACTTC; CDR3aa: CASSLNKGRGETQYF
abundance: NA; d_gene: TRBD1; len: 19; j_gene: TRBJ2-3; v_gene: TRBV18; CDR3nt: TGTGCCAGCTCACCGAGGGGACAGACGGGCCAGAGTTACACAGATACGCAGTATTTT; CDR3aa: CASSPRGQTGQSYTDTQYF
abundance: NA; d_gene: NA; len: 15; j_gene: TRBJ2-4; v_gene: TRBV9; CDR3nt: TGTGCCAGCAGCGTAGAGAGACAGCCGGGGGACATTCAGTACTTC; CDR3aa: CASSVERQPGDIQYF
abundance: NA; d_gene: TRBD1; len: 15; j_gene: TRBJ2-7; v_gene: TRBV5-4; CDR3nt: TGTGCCAGCAGCTCCGGCGGGACAGGGGTAGGTGAGCAGTACTTC; CDR3aa: CASSSGGTGVGEQYF
abundance: NA; d_gene: TRBD2; len: 14; j_gene: TRBJ2-5; v_gene: TRBV13; CDR3nt: TGTGCCAGCACCCGCGTGGCGGGAGAAGAGACCCAGTACTTC; CDR3aa: CASTRVAGEETQYF
abundance: once; d_gene: TRBD1; len: 13; j_gene: TRBJ1-1; v_gene: TRBV5-1; CDR3nt: TGCGCCAGCCTCGGACAGGACAACACTGAAGCTTTCTTT; CDR3aa: CASLGQDNTEAFF
abundance: NA; d_gene: NA; len: 16; j_gene: TRBJ2-2; v_gene: TRBV28; CDR3nt: TGTGCCAGCAGTTCCTTCGCCCGCGCGAACACCGGGGAGCTGTTTTTT; CDR3aa: CASSSFARANTGELFF
abundance: NA; d_gene: NA; len: 13; j_gene: TRBJ2-7; v_gene: TRBV7-9; CDR3nt: TGTGCCAGCAGCTTCTTCGGGGACTACGAGCAGTACTTC; CDR3aa: CASSFFGDYEQYF
abundance: NA; d_gene: NA; len: 14; j_gene: TRBJ2-1; v_gene: TRBV2; CDR3nt: TGTGCCAGCAAGGGGGGAGGGCTCGACAATGAGCAGTTCTTC; CDR3aa: CASKGGGLDNEQFF
abundance: NA; d_gene: NA; len: 16; j_gene: TRBJ1-3; v_gene: TRBV18; CDR3nt: TGTGCCAGCTCACCACCGGGCGGGGACTCTGGAAACACCATATATTTT; CDR3aa: CASSPPGGDSGNTIYF
abundance: NA; d_gene: NA; len: 13; j_gene: TRBJ2-2; v_gene: TRBV6-6; CDR3nt: TGTGCCAGCAGTTCCTCGAACACCGGGGAGCTGTTTTTT; CDR3aa: CASSSSNTGELFF
abundance: NA; d_gene: TRBD1; len: 15; j_gene: TRBJ2-2; v_gene: TRBV27; CDR3nt: TGTGCCAGCAGCCGGGACAGGGCTAACACCGGGGAGCTGTTTTTT; CDR3aa: CASSRDRANTGELFF
abundance: NA; d_gene: NA; len: 14; j_gene: TRBJ1-2; v_gene: TRBV7-8; CDR3nt: TGTGCCAGCAGCTCCTCTCTGACAGACTATGGCTACACCTTC; CDR3aa: CASSSSLTDYGYTF
abundance: NA; d_gene: NA; len: 12; j_gene: TRBJ2-3; v_gene: TRBV10-1; CDR3nt: TGCGCCAGCAGTGAGTCTGTGGATACGCAGTATTTT; CDR3aa: CASSESVDTQYF
abundance: NA; d_gene: TRBD1; len: 15; j_gene: TRBJ2-3; v_gene: TRBV5-4; CDR3nt: TGTGCCAGCAGCTTCTGGACAGGGAGCACAGATACGCAGTATTTT; CDR3aa: CASSFWTGSTDTQYF
abundance: NA; d_gene: NA; len: 12; j_gene: TRBJ2-7; v_gene: TRBV7-9; CDR3nt: TGTGCCAGCAGCTTAGTAGAATACGAGCAGTACTTC; CDR3aa: CASSLVEYEQYF
abundance: NA; d_gene: TRBD2; len: 15; j_gene: TRBJ2-2; v_gene: TRBV5-1; CDR3nt: TGCGCCAGCAGCTTGGTAGCGGGGAACACCGGGGAGCTGTTTTTT; CDR3aa: CASSLVAGNTGELFF
abundance: NA; d_gene: NA; len: 15; j_gene: TRBJ1-4; v_gene: TRBV5-1; CDR3nt: TGCGCCAGCAGCCCTGGAGGAGGAAGTAATGAAAAACTGTTTTTT; CDR3aa: CASSPGGGSNEKLFF
abundance: NA; d_gene: TRBD2; len: 15; j_gene: TRBJ2-3; v_gene: TRBV6-5; CDR3nt: TGTGCCAGCAGCCGGCGGGGGGGTTTAACAGATACGCAGTATTTT; CDR3aa: CASSRRGGLTDTQYF
abundance: NA; d_gene: TRBD2; len: 21; j_gene: TRBJ2-3; v_gene: TRBV10-3; CDR3nt: TGTGCCATCAGGTGTAAGGGACTAGCGGAGTACCAACGATTACGCACAGATACGCAGTATTTT; CDR3aa: CAIRCKGLAEYQRLRTDTQYF
abundance: NA; d_gene: NA; len: 17; j_gene: TRBJ2-5; v_gene: TRBV14; CDR3nt: TGTGCCAGCAGCCAAGATCAAGTGAGGCGGCACCAAGAGACCCAGTACTTC; CDR3aa: CASSQDQVRRHQETQYF
abundance: NA; d_gene: NA; len: 15; j_gene: TRBJ2-5; v_gene: TRBV5-1; CDR3nt: TGCGCCAGCAGCCCCCGCCGGGACCACCAAGAGACCCAGTACTTC; CDR3aa: CASSPRRDHQETQYF
abundance: NA; d_gene: TRBD1; len: 16; j_gene: TRBJ1-2; v_gene: TRBV6-1; CDR3nt: TGTGCCAGCAGTGAAGGGACAGGGGGCAGGATCTATGGCTACACCTTC; CDR3aa: CASSEGTGGRIYGYTF
abundance: NA; d_gene: NA; len: 12; j_gene: TRBJ1-4; v_gene: TRBV25-1; CDR3nt: TGTGCCAGCGCCGGTGGGAATGAAAAACTGTTTTTT; CDR3aa: CASAGGNEKLFF
abundance: once; d_gene: NA; len: 17; j_gene: TRBJ2-7; v_gene: TRBV9; CDR3nt: TGTGCCAGCAGCGTAGAGAGGGGCCTCTCTGGCGTGGACGAGCAGTACTTC; CDR3aa: CASSVERGLSGVDEQYF
abundance: once; d_gene: NA; len: 15; j_gene: TRBJ2-7; v_gene: TRBV4-2; CDR3nt: TGTGCCAGCAGCCAAGATGGTCTCTCTCTAAGCGAGCAGTACTTC; CDR3aa: CASSQDGLSLSEQYF
abundance: NA; d_gene: TRBD1; len: 14; j_gene: TRBJ2-7; v_gene: TRBV5-1; CDR3nt: TGCGCCAGCAGCCGTCAGACAGGGGCCTACGAGCAGTACTTC; CDR3aa: CASSRQTGAYEQYF
abundance: NA; d_gene: NA; len: 13; j_gene: TRBJ1-2; v_gene: TRBV13; CDR3nt: TGTGCCAGCAGCACGCGGACATCGTATGGCTACACCTTC; CDR3aa: CASSTRTSYGYTF
abundance: NA; d_gene: NA; len: 15; j_gene: TRBJ2-7; v_gene: TRBV28; CDR3nt: TGTGCCAGCAGAGGCACGGGGTGGGGCTCCTACGAGCAGTACTTC; CDR3aa: CASRGTGWGSYEQYF
abundance: NA; d_gene: TRBD1; len: 16; j_gene: TRBJ1-1; v_gene: TRBV7-8; CDR3nt: TGTGCCAGCAGCTTAAGGACAGGGGCCCTGAACACTGAAGCTTTCTTT; CDR3aa: CASSLRTGALNTEAFF
abundance: NA; d_gene: NA; len: 13; j_gene: TRBJ1-6; v_gene: TRBV2; CDR3nt: TGTGCCAGCAGGCGGGGTGGAAATTCACCCCTCCACTTT; CDR3aa: CASRRGGNSPLHF
abundance: NA; d_gene: NA; len: 14; j_gene: TRBJ2-3; v_gene: TRBV7-9; CDR3nt: TGTGCCAGCAGCTTAGGTGGGGCTGGGAATACGCAGTATTTT; CDR3aa: CASSLGGAGNTQYF
abundance: NA; d_gene: TRBD1; len: 17; j_gene: TRBJ1-6; v_gene: TRBV30; CDR3nt: TGTGCCTGGAGTGTAGGGACAGGGGGCAGGTATAATTCACCCCTCCACTTT; CDR3aa: CAWSVGTGGRYNSPLHF
abundance: NA; d_gene: NA; len: 10; j_gene: TRBJ1-2; v_gene: TRBV29-1; CDR3nt: TGCAGCGACGCTTTCTATGGCTACACCTTC; CDR3aa: CSDAFYGYTF
abundance: NA; d_gene: NA; len: 12; j_gene: TRBJ2-3; v_gene: TRBV29-1; CDR3nt: TGCAGCGTTGAAGATCCCCCAGATACGCAGTATTTT; CDR3aa: CSVEDPPDTQYF
abundance: NA; d_gene: TRBD1; len: 13; j_gene: TRBJ2-7; v_gene: TRBV27; CDR3nt: TGTGCCAGCAGAAGGGACAGCTCCTACGAGCAGTACTTC; CDR3aa: CASRRDSSYEQYF
abundance: NA; d_gene: TRBD1; len: 14; j_gene: TRBJ2-7; v_gene: TRBV16; CDR3nt: TGTGCCAGCAGCCCCCGGGACAGGGTCTACGAGCAGTACTTC; CDR3aa: CASSPRDRVYEQYF
abundance: NA; d_gene: TRBD1; len: 16; j_gene: TRBJ2-5; v_gene: TRBV28; CDR3nt: TGTGCCAGCAGTTTATTCCTGGGACAGAGACAAGAGACCCAGTACTTC; CDR3aa: CASSLFLGQRQETQYF
abundance: NA; d_gene: TRBD2; len: 17; j_gene: TRBJ2-6; v_gene: TRBV6-1; CDR3nt: TGTGCCAGCAGTGTCGTAGCGGGGCCCTCTGGGGCCAACGTCCTGACTTTC; CDR3aa: CASSVVAGPSGANVLTF
abundance: NA; d_gene: TRBD2; len: 15; j_gene: TRBJ2-5; v_gene: TRBV7-9; CDR3nt: TGTGCCAGCAGCTTACCCGGACTAGCGGGAGAGACCCAGTACTTC; CDR3aa: CASSLPGLAGETQYF
abundance: NA; d_gene: NA; len: 18; j_gene: TRBJ2-2; v_gene: TRBV14; CDR3nt: TGTGCCAGCAGCCGACACCAGCGGGTCAATTGGGGCACCGGGGAGCTGTTTTTT; CDR3aa: CASSRHQRVNWGTGELFF